Below are 21 T cell receptor beta chains sequenced from a single sample in a study of T-cell reconstitution after alpha-beta-depleted transplantation in children. Unique molecular identifiers were incorporated into the prepared TCRbeta library. TCRdb re-derived calls from the PCR reads in MiXCR, one entry per CDR3 protein. In the table there are 190,000 or so distinct CDR3 sequences, around 6.8% of which are singletons. The sequences come from PBMCs from the stem cell graft donor, collected from the stem cell graft. These receptors all come from a human donor who donated a stem cell graft to a child with Wiskott-Aldrich syndrome.

This clonotype came up many times. The chain's CDR3 is CASSLSWALGNTIYF. The CDR3 DNA reads TGTGCCAGCAGCTTATCTTGGGCGCTTGGAAACACCATATATTTT. The chain is built from TRBV7-2 and TRBJ1-3; D is unresolved. Trimming pared 2 bases from V and 3 bases from J, leaving 11 bases between. The CDR3 covers 15 residues. The germline CDR1 and CDR2 sequences are SGHTA and FQGNSA. The full variable domain, completed using reference TRBV7-2 and TRBJ1-3, is GAGVSQSPSNKVTEKGKDVELRCDPISGHTALYWYRQSLGQGLEFLIYFQGNSAPDKSGLPSDRFSAERTGGSVSTLTIQRTQQEDSAVYLCASSLSWALGNTIYFGEGSWLTVV.

This chain connects TRBV19 to TRBJ2-1, with 10 nucleotides matching TRBD1. The trim removed 5 bases at V and 10 bases at J, leaving 17 bases unmatched. This CDR3 is 17 amino acids long. Germline CDR1 and CDR2: LNHDA and SQIVND (reference sequence). This CDR3 reads CASSVPRDRGPLREQFF. The CDR3 coding sequence is TGTGCCAGTAGTGTTCCCCGGGACAGGGGACCCCTAAGGGAGCAGTTCTTC.

The table lists this clonotype with many counts. This chain joins TRBV7-2 and TRBJ2-7; unclear D gene. Germline V gene lookup returns CDR1 SGHTA and CDR2 FQGNSA. This CDR3 has 15 residues. V shed 1 base and J shed 1 base, with 11 bases lying between them. The CDR3 nucleotides are TGTGCCAGCAGCTTAGATTTAGGGCCTTCCTACGAGCAGTACTTC. It encodes CASSLDLGPSYEQYF.

The chain is built from TRBV2 and TRBJ2-2; no reliable D call. Trimming took off 3 bases at V and 7 bases at J, with 12 bases between the two ends. The V gene's germline CDR1 is SNHLY and CDR2 FYNNEI. The length of the CDR3 is 14 residues. The CDR3 region has the DNA TGTGCCAGCAGTGAGAGTGGGGTTGGCGGGGAGCTGTTTTTT. Amino acids: CASSESGVGGELFF. Together with reference TRBV2 and TRBJ2-2, the CDR3 gives the full variable domain: EPEVTQTPSHQVTQMGQEVILRCVPISNHLYFYWYRQILGQKVEFLVSFYNNEISEKSEIFDDQFSVERPDGSNFTLKIRSTKLEDSAMYFCASSESGVGGELFFGEGSRLTVL.

The CDR3 region is CASSPREIGGYTF. The CDR3 DNA sequence: TGTGCCAGCAGTCCTCGGGAGATCGGTGGCTACACCTTC. The J gene is TRBJ1-2, the V gene TRBV7-2; D not certain. Germline V lookup: CDR1 SGHTA, CDR2 FQGNSA. Trimming removed 6 bases from V and 7 bases from J, with 15 bases in between. CDR3 length: 13 amino acids.

This clonotype was observed at least ten times. The chain is built from TRBV11-3 and TRBJ1-1; 7 positions agree with TRBD1. The J segment lost 6 bases and the V segment lost 5 bases, leaving 6 bases of the junction unmatched. The CDR3 totals 13 residues. Germline CDR1 reads SGHNT; CDR2 reads YENEEA. The CDR3 reads CASSPRDRAEAFF. DNA for the CDR3: TGTGCCAGCAGCCCCCGAGACAGGGCTGAAGCTTTCTTT. Full variable domain (remainder filled in from reference TRBV11-3 and TRBJ1-1): EAGVVQSPRYKIIEKKQPVAFWCNPISGHNTLYWYLQNLGQGPELLIRYENEEAVDDSQLPKDRFSAERLKGVDSTLKIQPAELGDSAVYLCASSPRDRAEAFFGQGTRLTVV.

This clonotype has only a few counts. The rearrangement joins TRBV7-9 to TRBJ1-1; tentative D call: TRBD1 (6 bases). Germline V gene sequence: CDR1 SEHNR, CDR2 FQNEAQ (reference sequence). V was shortened by 4 bases and J by 11 bases, with 20 bases between the two germline ends. The CDR3 is made up of 14 amino acids. The CDR3 here is CASSSNRGPGSAFF. The DNA for the CDR3 is TGTGCCAGCAGCTCAAATCGGGGGCCGGGCAGCGCTTTCTTT. Complete variable domain (other parts from reference TRBV7-9 and TRBJ1-1): DTGVSQNPRHKITKRGQNVTFRCDPISEHNRLYWYRQTLGQGPEFLTYFQNEAQLEKSRLLSDRFSAERPKGSFSTLEIQRTEQGDSAMYLCASSSNRGPGSAFFGQGTRLTVV.

There are many counts of this clonotype. The chain has TRBV20-1 and TRBJ1-1; tentatively, D is TRBD1 (5 bases). Germline-derived CDR1 and CDR2 are DFQATT and SNEGSKA (reference sequence). CDR3 length: 15 residues. Trimming took off 1 base at V and 4 bases at J, with 16 bases between the two ends. This CDR3 is CSARVPREVVTEAFF. As DNA, the CDR3 is TGCAGTGCTAGAGTCCCCAGGGAGGTCGTCACTGAAGCTTTCTTT.

At least ten counts were recorded for this clonotype. The chain couples TRBV10-3 to TRBJ2-5; D is unresolved. V was shortened by 0 bases and J by 5 bases, with 7 bases between the two germline ends. CDR3 length equals 13 residues. In germline, CDR1 is ENHRY, CDR2 SYGVKD. CDR3: CAISESMRETQYF. Here the CDR3 DNA reads TGTGCCATCAGTGAGTCTATGCGTGAGACCCAGTACTTC.

This clonotype came up once. The gene calls are TRBV5-1 and TRBJ2-2, with a possible D match to TRBD2 (5 bases). Looked up from germline, CDR1 is SGHRS and CDR2 is YFSETQ. CDR3 length equals 18 residues. With 6 bases removed from V and 5 bases from J, the gap between germline ends came to 26 bases. The CDR3 region is CASTNGVQRVRMTGELFF. The DNA of the CDR3 is TGCGCCAGCACCAACGGGGTCCAGAGGGTTAGGATGACCGGGGAGCTGTTTTTT.

This sequence joins TRBV7-9 and TRBJ1-1; D unresolved. With 2 bases removed from V and 0 bases from J, the gap between germline ends came to 10 bases. There are 15 residues in the CDR3. Germline lookup yields CDR1 SEHNR and CDR2 FQNEAQ (reference sequence). In nucleotides, the CDR3 is TGTGCCAGCAGCTTATCGAGACCGATGAACACTGAAGCTTTCTTT. Its translation is CASSLSRPMNTEAFF.

This clonotype was observed a handful of times. This chain connects TRBV12-3 or TRBV12-4 to TRBJ1-6, with unresolved D. The CDR3 runs to 16 residues. Trimming removed 5 bases from V and 0 bases from J, with 11 bases in between. The CDR3 sequence: CASSTTPGSYNSPLHF. DNA of the CDR3: TGTGCCAGCAGTACCACACCGGGCTCCTATAATTCACCCCTCCACTTT.

The chain couples TRBV6-1 to TRBJ2-7; tentatively, D is TRBD2 (6 bases). The CDR3 is made up of 15 amino acids. The V gene lost 6 bases and the J gene lost 5 bases, with 20 bases spanning the gap. Germline V gives CDR1 MNHNS, CDR2 SASEGT. The DNA for the CDR3 is TGTGCCAGCAGCCCCCGGGGGAGCGTCAGTAACGAGCAGTACTTC. This codes for CASSPRGSVSNEQYF.

This clonotype occurred many times. The chain has TRBV7-2 and TRBJ2-1; D gene unclear. CDR3 length equals 11 residues. Germline loops: CDR1 SGHTA, CDR2 FQGNSA. V dropped 8 bases and J dropped 8 bases, with 10 bases sitting between them. CDR3 coding DNA: TGTGCCAGCGGCACCCCCCATGAGCAGTTCTTC. Translation: CASGTPHEQFF.

This clonotype was seen repeatedly, ten times or more. CDR3 loop: CSVASLQYTEAFF. For the CDR3, the DNA is TGCAGCGTCGCTTCTTTACAGTACACTGAAGCTTTCTTT. The genes are TRBV29-1 and TRBJ1-1; D gene uncertain. CDR1 and CDR2 (germline): SQVTM, ANQGSEA. V gave up 6 bases and J gave up 3 bases, with 14 bases separating them. The CDR3 has 13 residues.

This clonotype was recorded at least ten times. This chain uses TRBV5-1 with TRBJ1-6; 10 bases fit TRBD1. The CDR3 is made up of 14 amino acids. The germline V gene has CDR1 SGHRS and CDR2 YFSETQ. The junction had 3 bases not matched to a gene; V was cut back by 5 bases and J by 7 bases. CDR3 coding DNA: TGCGCCAGCAGTCCGGACAGGGGGAATTCACCCCTCCACTTT. It is translated as CASSPDRGNSPLHF.

This clonotype was detected ten times or more. V and J are TRBV6-1 and TRBJ2-7; possible D gene TRBD1, 6 bases. This CDR3 has 15 residues. Trimming took 3 bases from V and 2 from J, leaving 14 bases between them. Germline CDR1 and CDR2: MNHNS and SASEGT. The DNA of the CDR3 is TGTGCCAGCAGTGATATGGGCAGGGGAACCTACGAGCAGTACTTC. Encoded protein: CASSDMGRGTYEQYF.

This clonotype showed up many times. The rearrangement joins TRBV12-3 or TRBV12-4 to TRBJ2-3; D gene unclear. The length of the CDR3 is 16 residues. Trimming pared 3 bases from V and 3 bases from J, leaving 16 bases between. The CDR3: CASSFKGTSGTDTQYF. CDR3 coding DNA: TGTGCCAGCAGTTTTAAGGGAACTTCTGGGACAGATACGCAGTATTTT.

This clonotype was seen at least ten times. The chain combines TRBV12-3 or TRBV12-4 with TRBJ2-7; TRBD2 matches 16 bases. This CDR3 is built from 18 residues. With V trimmed by 5 bases and J by 2 bases, 9 bases remained unmatched. CDR3 in DNA: TGTGCCAGCAGTGACTCGGGACTAGCGGGAGGGCTTACCTACGAGCAGTACTTC. It specifies CASSDSGLAGGLTYEQYF.

This clonotype has at least ten counts. V and J are TRBV5-1 and TRBJ1-2, with D hard to call. CDR1 is SGHRS, CDR2 YFSETQ, per germline. V was pared by 3 bases and J by 4 bases, with 7 bases between. CDR3 length equals 12 residues. The CDR3 nucleotides read TGCGCCAGCAGCTCCCAGCGCTATGGCTACACCTTC. Translation gives CASSSQRYGYTF.

This clonotype came up many times. The rearrangement joins TRBV5-6 to TRBJ2-1; TRBD2 matches at 13 bases. The germline gives CDR1 SGHDT, CDR2 YYEEEE. The CDR3 is 17 residues long. V lost 4 bases, J lost 5 bases, and 9 bases stayed unmatched. The CDR3 DNA follows: TGTGCCAGCAGCATACGACTAGCGGGAGGTTATAACAATGAGCAGTTCTTC. Protein: CASSIRLAGGYNNEQFF.